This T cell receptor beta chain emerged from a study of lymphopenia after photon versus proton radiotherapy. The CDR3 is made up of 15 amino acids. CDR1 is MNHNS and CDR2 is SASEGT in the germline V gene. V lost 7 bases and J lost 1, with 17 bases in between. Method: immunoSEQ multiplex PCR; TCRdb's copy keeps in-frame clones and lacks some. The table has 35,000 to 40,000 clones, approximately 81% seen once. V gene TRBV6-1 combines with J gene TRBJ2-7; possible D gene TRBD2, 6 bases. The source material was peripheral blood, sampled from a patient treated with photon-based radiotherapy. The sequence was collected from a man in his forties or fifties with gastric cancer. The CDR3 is CASNIVVAESYEQYF. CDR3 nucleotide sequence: TGTGCCAGCAACATCGTAGTAGCGGAGTCCTACGAGCAGTACTTC.